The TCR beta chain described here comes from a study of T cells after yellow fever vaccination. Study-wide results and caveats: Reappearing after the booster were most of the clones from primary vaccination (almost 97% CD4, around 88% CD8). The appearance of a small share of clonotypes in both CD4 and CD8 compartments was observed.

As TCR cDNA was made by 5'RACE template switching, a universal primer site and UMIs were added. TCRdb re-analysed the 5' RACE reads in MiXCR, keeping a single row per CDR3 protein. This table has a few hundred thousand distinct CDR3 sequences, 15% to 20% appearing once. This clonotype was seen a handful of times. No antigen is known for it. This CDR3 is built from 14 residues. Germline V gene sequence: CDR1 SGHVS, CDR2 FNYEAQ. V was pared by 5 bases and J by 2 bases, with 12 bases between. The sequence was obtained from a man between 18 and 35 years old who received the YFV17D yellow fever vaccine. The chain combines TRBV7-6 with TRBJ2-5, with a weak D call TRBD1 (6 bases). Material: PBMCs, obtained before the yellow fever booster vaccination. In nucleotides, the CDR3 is TGTGCCAGCAGCCACCTGGGGGCTCAAGAGACCCAGTACTTC. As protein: CASSHLGAQETQYF.